Following are 29 T cell receptor beta chains from one sample sequenced in a study of CD8+ T cells in alopecia areata. Treatment described: oral pan-JAK inhibitor, 5-10 mg twice daily. Once RNA had been extracted, it was reverse transcribed into cDNA to act as the sequencing template. The assay was immunoSEQ multiplex PCR, and TCRdb's table has in-frame clones only and misses some. Here the sample spans 75,000 to 80,000 clones, approximately 66% being singletons. Sequenced material: CD8+ T cells sorted from blood, taken at week 24, from a patient treated with tofacitinib. The receptors were gathered from a human donor with alopecia areata.

This clone appeared once. V and J are TRBV11-2 and TRBJ1-1, with D possibly being TRBD1 (6 bases). The ends were cut back, 5 bases at V and 1 base at J, with 17 bases in the middle. CDR1 and CDR2 (germline): SGHAT, FQNNGV. The CDR3 has 16 residues. CDR3 amino acids: CASSGNRVFENTEAFF. CDR3 bases: TGTGCCAGCAGCGGTAACAGGGTTTTTGAGAACACTGAAGCTTTCTTT.

The chain combines TRBV27 with TRBJ2-1; 7 nucleotides line up with TRBD2. CDR1 MNHEY and CDR2 SMNVEV come from the germline V gene (reference sequence). CDR3 length: 15 residues. The ends lost 3 bases at V and 3 bases at J; junction bases unmatched: 5. CDR3 amino acids: CASSLSASGYNEQFF. The CDR3 DNA follows: TGTGCCAGCAGTTTGTCAGCTAGCGGCTACAATGAGCAGTTCTTC.

V usage is TRBV27 and J usage is TRBJ2-2; no definite D call. V was shortened by 7 bases and J by 6 bases, with 12 bases between the two germline ends. This CDR3 has 13 residues. Looked up from germline, CDR1 is MNHEY and CDR2 is SMNVEV (reference sequence). This CDR3 reads CASTYTTAGELFF. The CDR3, as DNA: TGTGCCAGCACCTACACGACGGCCGGGGAGCTGTTTTTT.

This clone was counted between two and nine times. This sequence joins TRBV5-6 and TRBJ1-4; D unclear. The CDR3 spans 14 residues. Germline CDR1 SGHDT, CDR2 YYEEEE. With 4 bases removed from V and 0 bases from J, the gap between germline ends came to 7 bases. The CDR3 DNA follows: TGTGCCAGCAGCGAAAGTGCAACTAATGAAAAACTGTTTTTT. This sequence encodes CASSESATNEKLFF. Full variable domain (missing parts from reference TRBV5-6 and TRBJ1-4): DAGVTQSPTHLIKTRGQQVTLRCSPKSGHDTVSWYQQALGQGPQFIFQYYEEEERQRGNFPDRFSGHQFPNYSSELNVNALLLGDSALYLCASSESATNEKLFFGSGTQLSVL.

The rearrangement links TRBV5-1 to TRBJ2-5; a possible D gene is TRBD2 (6 bases). The J call may be faulty, since TRBJ2-7 better matches the DNA end. From germline, CDR1 is SGHRS and CDR2 YFSETQ. The CDR3 is 15 residues long. CDR3: CASSLRRDLSYEQYF. As DNA, the CDR3 is TGCGCCAGCAGCTTAAGGCGGGACCTCTCCTACGAGCAGTACTTC.

This clone is a singleton in its sample. This sequence joins TRBV4-2 and TRBJ1-1, with unresolved D. V lost 1 base, J lost 1 base, and 10 bases lay in between. Germline V gene data show CDR1 as LGHNA and CDR2 as YNFKEQ. This CDR3 contains 15 residues. In DNA, the CDR3 is TGTGCCAGCAGCCAAGTTTCAGACGGGAACACTGAAGCTTTCTTT. Translated, it gives CASSQVSDGNTEAFF.

V is TRBV5-6 and J is TRBJ2-1, with TRBD1 as a possible D gene (5 bases). This CDR3 comprises 15 residues. Per the germline V gene, CDR1 is SGHDT and CDR2 is YYEEEE. The germline V and J ends were trimmed by 4 bases and 2 bases, with 13 bases remaining between them. The CDR3 sequence is CASSLGQSAYNEQFF. In nucleotides, the CDR3 is TGTGCCAGCAGCCTCGGACAATCAGCCTACAATGAGCAGTTCTTC.

The chain couples TRBV5-6 to TRBJ1-1; D might be TRBD1 (5 bases). The CDR3 contains 14 residues. CDR1 and CDR2 (germline): SGHDT, YYEEEE. Between the trimmed V and J ends, which lost 4 bases and 6 bases, there was a span of 16 bases. Written as DNA, the CDR3 is TGTGCCAGCAGCGAAGTCGTTGGGGACCCTGAAGCTTTCTTT. It yields the protein CASSEVVGDPEAFF.

V usage is TRBV28 and J usage is TRBJ2-7; the D gene is possibly TRBD1 (5 bases). The germline V and J ends were trimmed by 7 bases and 6 bases, with 13 bases remaining between them. The CDR3 sequence is 12 residues long. Germline V gene data show CDR1 as MDHEN and CDR2 as SYDVKM. As DNA, the CDR3 is TGTGCCAGCATCTCAAGGGGCGGCGAGCAGTACTTC. This gives the protein CASISRGGEQYF.

V usage is TRBV5-1 and J usage is TRBJ2-7; 7 bases match TRBD1. Trimming cost V 0 bases and J 0 bases; bases outside gene matches: 6. The CDR3 spans 16 residues. Per germline, CDR1 SGHRS and CDR2 YFSETQ. CDR3 in DNA: TGCGCCAGCAGCTTGGGATTGGGACAGTACTCCTACGAGCAGTACTTC. Its translation: CASSLGLGQYSYEQYF.

V gene TRBV2 combines with J gene TRBJ2-6; possible D gene TRBD1, 7 bases. V was pared by 6 bases and J by 4 bases, with 25 bases between. Germline V gene sequence: CDR1 SNHLY, CDR2 FYNNEI. This CDR3 has 19 amino acids. The CDR3 DNA reads as TGTGCCAGCAGGACAGGGCGGGGACAGACGTCTTTCGGGGCCAACGTCCTGACTTTC. It is translated as CASRTGRGQTSFGANVLTF.

This clone came up once. The V gene is TRBV5-1, the J gene TRBJ1-5; no reliable D call. Germline CDR1 SGHRS, CDR2 YFSETQ. The CDR3 length is 15 residues. V was pared by 0 bases and J by 7 bases, with 14 bases between. The CDR3 protein is CASSLDGDWPQPQHF. The DNA for the CDR3 is TGCGCCAGCAGCTTGGACGGTGACTGGCCGCAGCCCCAGCATTTT.

This sequence joins TRBV7-6 and TRBJ2-7, with 7 bases aligning to TRBD2. Germline lookup yields CDR1 SGHVS and CDR2 FNYEAQ. This CDR3 comprises 13 residues. With 5 bases clipped from V and 1 base from J, the junction kept 2 bases outside the gene matches. In DNA, the CDR3 is TGTGCCAGCAGCCCGGGGGGTTCCTACGAGCAGTACTTC. It translates to CASSPGGSYEQYF.

The chain uses TRBV28 and TRBJ2-1, with TRBD1 identical over 8 bases. This CDR3 comprises 14 residues. The germline CDR1 and CDR2 sequences are MDHEN and SYDVKM. V lost 2 bases, J lost 8 bases, and 5 bases stayed unmatched. This chain's CDR3 is CASSLAGGMDEQFF. CDR3 sequence (DNA): TGTGCCAGCAGTTTAGCAGGGGGCATGGATGAGCAGTTCTTC.

The chain couples TRBV29-1 to TRBJ1-2; D gene uncertain. This CDR3 comprises 17 residues. The V gene's germline CDR1 is SQVTM and CDR2 ANQGSEA. Deletions cut 7 bases from V and 6 bases from J, with 30 bases between. CDR3 nucleotide sequence: TGCAGCGCCAGAAATGTTGAAGATTTCGGTGGATCGGATGGCTACACCTTC. As protein: CSARNVEDFGGSDGYTF.

The chain joins TRBV27 to TRBJ1-1; D may be TRBD1 (6 bases). The CDR3 has 15 amino acids. V shed 1 base and J shed 1 base, with 10 bases lying between them. Germline lookup yields CDR1 MNHEY and CDR2 SMNVEV (reference sequence). In nucleotides, the CDR3 is TGTGCCAGCAGTTTATTAGCCAGGGGGAACACTGAAGCTTTCTTT. Its translation is CASSLLARGNTEAFF.

This clone has just a few counts. This chain connects TRBV7-2 to TRBJ2-5; 7 nucleotides line up with TRBD1. The junction had 11 bases not matched to a gene; V was cut back by 5 bases and J by 5 bases. Germline V lookup: CDR1 SGHTA, CDR2 FQGNSA. CDR3 length: 15 amino acids. The CDR3 sequence: CASSDMTGRYETQYF. CDR3 DNA sequence: TGTGCCAGCAGCGATATGACAGGGAGATATGAGACCCAGTACTTC.

The chain is built from TRBV7-8 and TRBJ2-1; the match to TRBD2 covers 15 bases. Trimming at V came to 1 base and at J to 12 bases, leaving 4 bases not matched to a gene. The germline V gene encodes CDR1 SGHVS and CDR2 FQNEAQ. This CDR3 has 15 residues. Here the CDR3 reads CASSLGTSGRVRQFF. The CDR3 nucleotides read TGTGCCAGCAGCTTAGGGACTAGCGGGAGGGTGAGGCAGTTCTTC.

The rearrangement links TRBV6-4 to TRBJ2-3; possible D gene TRBD1, 6 bases. This CDR3 is built from 14 residues. V gave up 3 bases and J gave up 4 bases, with 11 bases separating them. Germline V lookup: CDR1 MRHNA, CDR2 SNTAGT. The CDR3 DNA reads TGTGCCAGCAGTGAGAAGGGGGAATCAGATACGCAGTATTTT. This encodes CASSEKGESDTQYF.

The chain couples TRBV27 to TRBJ1-5; a weak D match, TRBD1 (6 bases). The V and J ends lost 5 bases and 6 bases respectively, with 23 bases between them. Germline V CDR1 and CDR2: MNHEY, SMNVEV (reference sequence). The CDR3 is 17 amino acids. This CDR3 is CASSTNLPGHGSQPQHF. In DNA form, the CDR3 reads TGTGCCAGCAGTACCAATCTACCGGGACATGGGAGTCAGCCCCAGCATTTT.

The chain combines TRBV7-2 with TRBJ2-7; D possibly corresponds to TRBD1 (5 bases). The CDR3 is 16 residues long. Germline CDR1 SGHTA, CDR2 FQGNSA. The V end lost 6 bases, the J end lost 2 bases, and 20 bases lay between the germline ends. The CDR3 is CASRYSGRVLTYEQYF. The CDR3 nucleotides read TGTGCCAGCAGATATTCGGGCAGGGTACTCACCTACGAGCAGTACTTC.

The rearrangement joins TRBV5-1 to TRBJ2-1, with 9 bases fitting TRBD2. Germline CDR1 reads SGHRS; CDR2 reads YFSETQ. V lost 0 bases and J lost 8; bases outside the gene matches: 6. CDR3 length equals 15 residues. CDR3 nucleotide sequence: TGCGCCAGCAGCTTGGAAATAGCGGGAGCCCATGAGCAGTTCTTC. It specifies CASSLEIAGAHEQFF.

Only a few counts were recorded for this clone. The J gene is TRBJ2-7, the V gene TRBV27; 9 bases line up with TRBD1. J gave up 2 bases and V 5 bases, and 10 bases lay outside the gene matches. Germline lookup yields CDR1 MNHEY and CDR2 SMNVEV (reference sequence). The CDR3 has 16 residues. CDR3 residues: CASSPGRQGVTYEQYF. The CDR3, as DNA: TGTGCCAGCAGTCCGGGACGACAGGGGGTAACCTACGAGCAGTACTTC.

This clone has only a few counts. J is TRBJ2-1 and V is TRBV30; D is unresolved. Germline CDR1 and CDR2: GTSNPN and SVGIG (reference sequence). The CDR3 length is 14 residues. Trimming cost V 3 bases and J 3 bases, with 12 bases left between them. CDR3 amino acids: CAWRLRSLYNEQFF. CDR3 coding DNA: TGTGCCTGGAGGCTGCGCTCACTCTACAATGAGCAGTTCTTC.

A word on this clone: Other nucleotide sequences in the sample specify the same CDR3. This chain joins TRBV27 and TRBJ1-1; D gene unclear. Germline-derived CDR1 and CDR2 are MNHEY and SMNVEV (reference sequence). V lost 2 bases and J lost 0, with 7 bases in between. The CDR3 is 14 amino acids. The CDR3 is CASSLGGLNTEAFF. The CDR3 DNA is TGTGCCAGCAGTTTAGGAGGGTTGAACACTGAAGCTTTCTTT.

The V gene is TRBV27, the J gene TRBJ2-7; 7 nucleotides line up with TRBD1. The CDR3 consists of 15 residues. Germline CDR1 reads MNHEY; CDR2 reads SMNVEV (reference sequence). Germline trimming cut 5 bases from V and 0 bases from J; bases unmatched to any gene: 7. The CDR3 DNA sequence: TGTGCCAGCAGTCCTGAACAGGGGCCCTCCTACGAGCAGTACTTC. Protein product: CASSPEQGPSYEQYF.

This chain connects TRBV11-2 to TRBJ2-3; D possibly matches TRBD1 or TRBD2 (5 bases each). The CDR3 loop spans 15 amino acids. The V end was cut by 6 bases, the J end by 2 bases, with 15 bases between. Per germline, CDR1 SGHAT and CDR2 FQNNGV. CDR3 sequence: CASRGPGRHTDTQYF. The DNA of the CDR3 is TGTGCCAGCAGAGGACCGGGACGGCACACAGATACGCAGTATTTT.

This chain connects TRBV7-2 to TRBJ2-1; a possible D gene is TRBD2 (6 bases). Trimming stripped 4 bases from V and 5 bases from J, with 21 bases between. The CDR3 extends over 17 amino acids. Looked up from germline, CDR1 is SGHTA and CDR2 is FQGNSA. The CDR3 protein is CASSSPASGKRDNEQFF. DNA of the CDR3: TGTGCCAGCAGCTCCCCAGCGAGCGGCAAGCGGGACAATGAGCAGTTCTTC.

The V gene is TRBV27, the J gene TRBJ2-1; the D gene is possibly TRBD1 (5 bases). Per the germline V gene, CDR1 is MNHEY and CDR2 is SMNVEV (reference sequence). This CDR3 region has 15 residues. V was cut by 6 bases and J by 3 bases, with 15 bases left in between. DNA of the CDR3: TGTGCCAGCAGCCAAGCCAGGGTAGGCTACAATGAGCAGTTCTTC. Protein sequence: CASSQARVGYNEQFF.